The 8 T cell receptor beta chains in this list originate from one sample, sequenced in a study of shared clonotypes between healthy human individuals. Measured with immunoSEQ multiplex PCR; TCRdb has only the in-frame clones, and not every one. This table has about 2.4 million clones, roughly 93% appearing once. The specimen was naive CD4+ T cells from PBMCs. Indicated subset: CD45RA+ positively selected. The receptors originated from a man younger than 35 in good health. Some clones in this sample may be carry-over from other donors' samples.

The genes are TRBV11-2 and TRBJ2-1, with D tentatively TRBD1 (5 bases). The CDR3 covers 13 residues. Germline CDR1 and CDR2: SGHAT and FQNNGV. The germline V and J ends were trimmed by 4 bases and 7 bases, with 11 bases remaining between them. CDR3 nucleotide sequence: TGTGCCAGCAGCTCCTATAGGGGAAATGAGCAGTTCTTC. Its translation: CASSSYRGNEQFF.

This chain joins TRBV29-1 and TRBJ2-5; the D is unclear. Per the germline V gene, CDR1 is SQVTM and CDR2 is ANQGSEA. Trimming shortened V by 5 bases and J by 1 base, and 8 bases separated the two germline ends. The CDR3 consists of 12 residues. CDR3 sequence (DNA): TGCAGCGTTAAACTTGCCCAAGAGACCCAGTACTTC. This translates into CSVKLAQETQYF.

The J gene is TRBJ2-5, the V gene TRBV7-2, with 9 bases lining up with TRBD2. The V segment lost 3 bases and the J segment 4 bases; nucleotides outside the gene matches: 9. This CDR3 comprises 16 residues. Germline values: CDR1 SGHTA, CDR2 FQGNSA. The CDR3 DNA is TGTGCCAGCAGCTTGAATAGCGGGAGTATCGGAGAGACCCAGTACTTC. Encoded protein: CASSLNSGSIGETQYF.

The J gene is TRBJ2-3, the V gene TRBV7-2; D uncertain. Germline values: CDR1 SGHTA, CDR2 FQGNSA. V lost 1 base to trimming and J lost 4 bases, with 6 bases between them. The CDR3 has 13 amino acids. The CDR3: CASSLDASDTQYF. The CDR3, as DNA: TGTGCCAGCAGCTTAGACGCGTCAGATACGCAGTATTTT. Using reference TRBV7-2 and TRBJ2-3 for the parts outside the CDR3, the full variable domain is GAGVSQSPSNKVTEKGKDVELRCDPISGHTALYWYRQSLGQGLEFLIYFQGNSAPDKSGLPSDRFSAERTGGSVSTLTIQRTQQEDSAVYLCASSLDASDTQYFGPGTRLTVL.

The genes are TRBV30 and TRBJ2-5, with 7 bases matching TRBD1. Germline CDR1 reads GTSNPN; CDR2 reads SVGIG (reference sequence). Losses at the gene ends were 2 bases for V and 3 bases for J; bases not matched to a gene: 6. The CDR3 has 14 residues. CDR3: CAWSRPGTEETQYF. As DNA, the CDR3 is TGTGCCTGGAGTCGACCTGGGACAGAAGAGACCCAGTACTTC.

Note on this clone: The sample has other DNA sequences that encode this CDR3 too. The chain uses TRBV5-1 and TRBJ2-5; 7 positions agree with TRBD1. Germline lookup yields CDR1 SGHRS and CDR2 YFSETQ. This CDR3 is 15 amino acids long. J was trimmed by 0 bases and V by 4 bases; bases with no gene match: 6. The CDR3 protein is CASSLATGYQETQYF. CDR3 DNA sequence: TGCGCCAGCAGCCTCGCGACAGGGTACCAAGAGACCCAGTACTTC. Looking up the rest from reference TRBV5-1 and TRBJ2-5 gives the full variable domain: KAGVTQTPRYLIKTRGQQVTLSCSPISGHRSVSWYQQTPGQGLQFLFEYFSETQRNKGNFPGRFSGRQFSNSRSEMNVSTLELGDSALYLCASSLATGYQETQYFGPGTRLLVL.

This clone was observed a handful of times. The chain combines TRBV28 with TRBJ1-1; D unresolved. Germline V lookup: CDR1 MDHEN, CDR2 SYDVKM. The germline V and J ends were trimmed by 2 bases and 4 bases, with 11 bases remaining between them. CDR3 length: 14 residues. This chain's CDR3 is CASSLRLVGTEAFF. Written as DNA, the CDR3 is TGTGCCAGCAGTTTACGCCTCGTGGGCACTGAAGCTTTCTTT.

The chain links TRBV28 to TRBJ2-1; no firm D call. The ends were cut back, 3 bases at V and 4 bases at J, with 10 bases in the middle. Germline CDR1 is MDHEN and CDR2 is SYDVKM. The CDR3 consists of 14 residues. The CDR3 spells CASSFFAGYNEQFF. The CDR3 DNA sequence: TGTGCCAGCAGTTTTTTCGCAGGTTACAATGAGCAGTTCTTC.